This T cell receptor beta chain was captured in a study of blood T cell repertoires in COVID-19. Study at large: Sample material is recorded as cDNA or gDNA derived from T cells, B-cell-depleted T cells, or PBMCs.

Followed longitudinally, the Seattle patients had been enrolled during active infection. Produced via immunoSEQ multiplex PCR; TCRdb's table is partial and in-frame only. The sample includes about 170,000 clones, about four fifths seen only once; the top ten take under 3.5%. The ends were cut back, 6 bases at V and 2 bases at J, with 13 bases in the middle. Germline lookup yields CDR1 SGHAT and CDR2 FQNNGV. The CDR3 runs 15 residues. This chain uses TRBV11-2 with TRBJ1-4; D is possibly TRBD1 (6 bases). What was sequenced was peripheral blood. This TCR was recovered from a woman older than 75 with COVID-19, enrolled during active disease. CDR3 region: CASRRPGATNEKLFF. The CDR3 DNA reads as TGTGCCAGCAGGCGTCCAGGGGCTACTAATGAAAAACTGTTTTTT.